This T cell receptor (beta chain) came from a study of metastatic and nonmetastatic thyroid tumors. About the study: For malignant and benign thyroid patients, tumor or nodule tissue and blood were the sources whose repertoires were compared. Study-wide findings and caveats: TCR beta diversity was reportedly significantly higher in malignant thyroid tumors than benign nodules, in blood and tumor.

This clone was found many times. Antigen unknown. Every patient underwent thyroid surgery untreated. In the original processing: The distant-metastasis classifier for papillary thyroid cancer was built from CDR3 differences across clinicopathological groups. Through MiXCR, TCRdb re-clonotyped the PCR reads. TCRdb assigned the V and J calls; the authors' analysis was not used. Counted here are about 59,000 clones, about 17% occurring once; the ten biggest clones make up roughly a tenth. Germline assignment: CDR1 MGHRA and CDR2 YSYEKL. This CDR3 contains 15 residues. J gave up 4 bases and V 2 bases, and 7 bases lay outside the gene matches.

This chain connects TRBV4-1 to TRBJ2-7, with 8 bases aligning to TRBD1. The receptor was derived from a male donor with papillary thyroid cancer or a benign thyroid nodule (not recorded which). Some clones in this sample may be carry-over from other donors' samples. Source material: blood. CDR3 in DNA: TGCGCCAGCAGCCAAAAACAGGGGGTAGCGTACGAGCAGTACTTC. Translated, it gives CASSQKQGVAYEQYF.